This TCR beta chain was observed in a study of shared clonotypes between healthy human individuals. Clones were sequenced by immunoSEQ multiplex PCR, and TCRdb holds only the in-frame ones, with some missing. The sample lists 1,400,000 or so clones, less than 99% seen once, with around 0.38% in the top ten. The clonotype was recovered from a man under 40 in good health. Material: naive CD4+ T cells sorted from blood. Noted subset: CD45RA+ positively selected.

CDR3 nucleotides: TGTGCCAGCAGTTTATCCAGCGCGGGCTCCTACAATGAGCAGTTCTTC. Translating gives CASSLSSAGSYNEQFF. The rearrangement joins TRBV28 to TRBJ2-1, with TRBD2 as a possible D gene (5 bases). Germline CDR1 reads MDHEN; CDR2 reads SYDVKM. Trimming shortened V by 1 base and J by 0 bases, and 10 bases separated the two germline ends. The CDR3 spans 16 residues.